This T cell receptor (beta chain) was identified in a study of graft-versus-host responses after intestinal transplantation. Comment on this clone: Its specificity is not known.

Profiled with immunoSEQ multiplex PCR; TCRdb holds only in-frame clones, not every one. This sample has some 90,000 clones, with 90% found just once. Trimming at V came to 6 bases and at J to 6 bases, leaving 9 bases not matched to a gene. Germline V gene lookup returns CDR1 SNHLY and CDR2 FYNNEI. CDR3 length: 15 amino acids. J is TRBJ2-1 and V is TRBV2; 9 bases match TRBD2. This specimen consisted of unstimulated CD4+ T cells sorted from spleen or lymph node cells, obtained before intestinal transplant. This receptor was taken from a human donor who received an intestinal transplant. CDR3 protein: CASSRSGGSFNEQFF. Here the CDR3 DNA reads TGTGCCAGCAGCCGTAGCGGGGGTTCATTCAATGAGCAGTTCTTC.